This TCR beta chain was observed in a study of early T cells in non-severe SARS-CoV-2 infection. Study-level information: Chains were unpaired, as sequencing was done on bulk RNA from unsorted whole blood. Findings and limits, study-wide: Private and CD4 specificities were missed by VDJdb matching, which favored anti-spike CD8 responses.

This clonotype has more than one count but fewer than ten. Its antigen is unidentified. The germline CDR1 and CDR2 sequences are GTSNPN and SVGIG (reference sequence). This CDR3 region has 14 residues. Trimming shortened V by 7 bases and J by 2 bases, and 16 bases separated the two germline ends. Attached unique molecular identifiers marked individual cDNA molecules. One entry per CDR3 protein, called by TCRdb with MiXCR from the 5' RACE reads. The sample lists tens of thousands of distinct CDR3 sequences; 13% to 15% were seen once. The chain couples TRBV30 to TRBJ2-3; maybe TRBD1 (6 bases). The TCR sequence derives from an adult who was a healthcare worker with PCR-confirmed SARS-CoV-2 infection or an uninfected control (not recorded which). The sample was whole blood, taken at baseline. CDR3 region: CASQATGTTDTQYF. Here the CDR3 DNA reads TGTGCCTCCCAAGCGACAGGAACCACAGATACGCAGTATTTT.